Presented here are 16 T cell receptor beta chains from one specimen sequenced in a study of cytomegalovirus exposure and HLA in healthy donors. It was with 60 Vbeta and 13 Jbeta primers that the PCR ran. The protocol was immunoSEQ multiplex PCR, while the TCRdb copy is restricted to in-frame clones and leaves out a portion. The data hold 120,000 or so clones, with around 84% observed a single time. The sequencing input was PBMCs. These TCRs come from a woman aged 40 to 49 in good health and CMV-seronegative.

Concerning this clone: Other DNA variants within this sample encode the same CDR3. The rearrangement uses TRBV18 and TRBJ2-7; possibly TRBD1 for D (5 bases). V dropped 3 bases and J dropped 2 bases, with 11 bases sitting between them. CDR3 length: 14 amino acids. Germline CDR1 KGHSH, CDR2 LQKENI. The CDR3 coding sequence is TGTGCCAGCTCACCGCGGCAGGGTACCTACGAGCAGTACTTC. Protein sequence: CASSPRQGTYEQYF.

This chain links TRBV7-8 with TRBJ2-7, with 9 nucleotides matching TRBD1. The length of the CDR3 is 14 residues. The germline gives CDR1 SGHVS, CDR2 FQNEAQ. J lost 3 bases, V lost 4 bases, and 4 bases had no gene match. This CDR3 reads CASSSPTGGYEQYF. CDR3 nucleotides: TGTGCCAGCAGCTCCCCGACAGGGGGCTACGAGCAGTACTTC. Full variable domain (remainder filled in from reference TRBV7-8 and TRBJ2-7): GAGVSQSPRYKVAKRGQDVALRCDPISGHVSLFWYQQALGQGPEFLTYFQNEAQLDKSGLPSDRFFAERPEGSVSTLKIQRTQQEDSAVYLCASSSPTGGYEQYFGPGTRLTVT.

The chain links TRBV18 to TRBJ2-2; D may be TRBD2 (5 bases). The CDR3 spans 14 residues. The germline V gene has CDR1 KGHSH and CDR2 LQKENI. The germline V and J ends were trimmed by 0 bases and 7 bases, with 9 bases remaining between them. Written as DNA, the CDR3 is TGTGCCAGCTCACCACCCCGTAGCGTCGGGGAGCTGTTTTTT. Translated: CASSPPRSVGELFF.

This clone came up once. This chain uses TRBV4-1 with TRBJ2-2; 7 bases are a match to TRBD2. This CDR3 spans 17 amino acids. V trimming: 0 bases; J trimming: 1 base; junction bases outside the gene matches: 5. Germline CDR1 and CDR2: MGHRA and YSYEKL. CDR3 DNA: TGCGCCAGCAGCCAAGATCGTCTAGCGGTGAACACCGGGGAGCTGTTTTTT. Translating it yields CASSQDRLAVNTGELFF.

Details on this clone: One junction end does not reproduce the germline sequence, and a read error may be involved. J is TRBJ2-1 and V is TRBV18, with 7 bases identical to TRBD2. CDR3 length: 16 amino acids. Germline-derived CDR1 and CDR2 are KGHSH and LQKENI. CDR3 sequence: CASSPRSSGSYNEQFF. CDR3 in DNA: TGTGCCAGTTCACCACGGTCTAGCGGCTCCTACAATGAGCAGTTCTTC.

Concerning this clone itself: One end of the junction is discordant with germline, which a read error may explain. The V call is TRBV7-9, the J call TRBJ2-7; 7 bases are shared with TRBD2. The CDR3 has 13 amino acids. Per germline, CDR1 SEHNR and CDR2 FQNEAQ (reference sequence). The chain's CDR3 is CSSSSQGGSEQYF. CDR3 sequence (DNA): TGTTCCAGCAGCTCCCAGGGAGGGAGCGAGCAGTACTTC. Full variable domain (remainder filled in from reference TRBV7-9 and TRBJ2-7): DTGVSQNPRHKITKRGQNVTFRCDPISEHNRLYWYRQTLGQGPEFLTYFQNEAQLEKSRLLSDRFSAERPKGSFSTLEIQRTEQGDSAMYLCSSSSQGGSEQYFGPGTRLTVT.

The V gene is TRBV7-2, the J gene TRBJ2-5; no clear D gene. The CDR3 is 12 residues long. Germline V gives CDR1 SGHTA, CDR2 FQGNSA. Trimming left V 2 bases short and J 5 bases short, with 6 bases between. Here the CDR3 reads CASSLNQETQYF. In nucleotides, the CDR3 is TGTGCCAGCAGCTTAAATCAGGAGACCCAGTACTTC.

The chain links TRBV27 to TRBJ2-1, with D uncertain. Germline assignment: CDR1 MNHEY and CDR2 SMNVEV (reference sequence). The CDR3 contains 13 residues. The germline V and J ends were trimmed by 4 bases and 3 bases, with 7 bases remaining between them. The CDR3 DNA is TGTGCCAGCAGTTGGAGCCTCTACAATGAGCAGTTCTTC. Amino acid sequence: CASSWSLYNEQFF.

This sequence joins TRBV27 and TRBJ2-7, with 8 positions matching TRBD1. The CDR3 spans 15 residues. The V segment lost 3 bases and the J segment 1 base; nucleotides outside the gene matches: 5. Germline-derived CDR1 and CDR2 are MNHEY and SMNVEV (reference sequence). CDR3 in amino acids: CASSFGTGPSYEQYF. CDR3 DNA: TGTGCCAGCAGTTTCGGGACAGGACCATCCTACGAGCAGTACTTC.

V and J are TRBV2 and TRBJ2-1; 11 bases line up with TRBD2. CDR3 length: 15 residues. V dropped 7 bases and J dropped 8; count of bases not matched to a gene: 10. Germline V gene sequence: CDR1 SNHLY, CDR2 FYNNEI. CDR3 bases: TGTGCCAGCACAGTACTAGCGGGAGCGGTGGATGAGCAGTTCTTC. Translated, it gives CASTVLAGAVDEQFF.

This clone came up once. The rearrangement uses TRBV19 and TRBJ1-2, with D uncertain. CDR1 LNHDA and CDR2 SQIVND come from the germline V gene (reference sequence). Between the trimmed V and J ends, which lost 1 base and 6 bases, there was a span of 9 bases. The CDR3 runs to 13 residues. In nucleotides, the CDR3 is TGTGCCAGTAGTATAGGACTAGTGGATGGCTACACCTTC. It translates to CASSIGLVDGYTF. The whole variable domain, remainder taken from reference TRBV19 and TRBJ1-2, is DGGITQSPKYLFRKEGQNVTLSCEQNLNHDAMYWYRQDPGQGLRLIYYSQIVNDFQKGDIAEGYSVSREKKESFPLTVTSAQKNPTAFYLCASSIGLVDGYTFGSGTRLTVV.

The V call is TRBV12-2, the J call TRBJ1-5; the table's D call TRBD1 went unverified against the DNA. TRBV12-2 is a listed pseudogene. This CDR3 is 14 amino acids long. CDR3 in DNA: TGTGCAAGTCGGATCAGACAGGGGCGGAAGCCCCAGCATTTT. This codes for CASRIRQGRKPQHF.

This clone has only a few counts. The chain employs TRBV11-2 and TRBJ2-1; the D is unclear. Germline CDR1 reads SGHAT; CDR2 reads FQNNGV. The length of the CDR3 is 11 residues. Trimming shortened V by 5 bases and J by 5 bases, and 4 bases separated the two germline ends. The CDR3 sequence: CASSLNNEQFF. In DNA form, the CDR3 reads TGTGCCAGCAGCCTAAACAATGAGCAGTTCTTC.

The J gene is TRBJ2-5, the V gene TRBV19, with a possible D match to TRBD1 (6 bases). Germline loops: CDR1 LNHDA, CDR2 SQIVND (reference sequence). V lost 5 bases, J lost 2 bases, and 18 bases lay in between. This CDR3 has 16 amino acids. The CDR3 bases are TGTGCCAGTAGTCCTTACTGGACAGTCCAACAAGAGACCCAGTACTTC. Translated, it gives CASSPYWTVQQETQYF.

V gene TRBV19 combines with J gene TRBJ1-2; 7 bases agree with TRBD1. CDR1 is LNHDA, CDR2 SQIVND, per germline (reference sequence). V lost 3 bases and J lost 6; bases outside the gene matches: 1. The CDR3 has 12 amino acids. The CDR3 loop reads CASSIDRDGYTF. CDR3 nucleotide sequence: TGTGCCAGTAGTATTGACAGGGATGGCTACACCTTC.

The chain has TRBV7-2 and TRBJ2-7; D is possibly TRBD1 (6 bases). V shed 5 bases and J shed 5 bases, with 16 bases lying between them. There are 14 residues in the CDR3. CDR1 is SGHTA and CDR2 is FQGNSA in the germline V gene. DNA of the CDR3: TGTGCCAGCAGCCCCCCAGCTCCAGGGGACGAGCAGTACTTC. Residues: CASSPPAPGDEQYF.